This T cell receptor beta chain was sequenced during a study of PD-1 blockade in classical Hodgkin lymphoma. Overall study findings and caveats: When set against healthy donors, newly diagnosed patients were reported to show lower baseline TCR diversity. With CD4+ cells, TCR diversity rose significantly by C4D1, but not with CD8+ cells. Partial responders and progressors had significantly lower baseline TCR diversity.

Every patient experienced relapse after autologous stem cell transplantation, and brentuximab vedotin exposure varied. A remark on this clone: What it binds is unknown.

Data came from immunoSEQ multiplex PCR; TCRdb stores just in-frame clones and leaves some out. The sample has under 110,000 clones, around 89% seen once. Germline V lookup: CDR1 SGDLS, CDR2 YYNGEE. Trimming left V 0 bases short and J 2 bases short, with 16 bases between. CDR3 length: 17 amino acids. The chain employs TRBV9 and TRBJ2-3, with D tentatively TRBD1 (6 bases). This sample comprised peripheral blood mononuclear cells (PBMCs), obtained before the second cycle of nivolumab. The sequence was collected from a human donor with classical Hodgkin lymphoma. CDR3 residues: CASSVEGVWGYTDTQYF. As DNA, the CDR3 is TGTGCCAGCAGCGTAGAGGGGGTATGGGGATACACAGATACGCAGTATTTT. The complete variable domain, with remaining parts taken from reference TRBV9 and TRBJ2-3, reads DSGVTQTPKHLITATGQRVTLRCSPRSGDLSVYWYQQSLDQGLQFLIQYYNGEERAKGNILERFSAQQFPDLHSELNLSSLELGDSALYFCASSVEGVWGYTDTQYFGPGTRLTVL.